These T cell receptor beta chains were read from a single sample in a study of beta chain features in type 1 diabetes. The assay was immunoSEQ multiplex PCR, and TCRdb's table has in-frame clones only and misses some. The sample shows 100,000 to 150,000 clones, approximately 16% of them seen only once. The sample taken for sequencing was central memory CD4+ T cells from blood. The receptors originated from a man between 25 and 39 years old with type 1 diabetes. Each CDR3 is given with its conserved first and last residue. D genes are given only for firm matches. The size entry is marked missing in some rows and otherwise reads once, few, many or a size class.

TGTGCCAGCAGCCCCGCCGGGGCCCCCTCCTACAATGAGCAGTTCTTC | CASSPAGAPSYNEQFF | TRBJ2-1 | 16 | NA | NA | TRBV7-6
TGTGCCATCAGTGATGGTAAAGGGGGCGAAAAACTGTTTTTT | CAISDGKGGEKLFF | TRBJ1-4 | 14 | NA | TRBD1 | TRBV10-3
TGCGCCAGCAGCCAAGAACTCACGGCGGGTTGGAATCAGCCCCAGCATTTT | CASSQELTAGWNQPQHF | TRBJ1-5 | 17 | few | NA | TRBV4-3
TGCGCCAGCAGCCAAGATACCAGGGGTGAGCAGTTCTTC | CASSQDTRGEQFF | TRBJ2-1 | 13 | NA | NA | TRBV4-1
TGTGCCAGCAGCCCCTGGCAAGGGGAGCAGTTCTTC | CASSPWQGEQFF | TRBJ2-1 | 12 | once | NA | TRBV27
TGTGCCAGCAGCCTCGTAGGGGGTACGCAGTATTTT | CASSLVGGTQYF | TRBJ2-3 | 12 | NA | NA | TRBV7-2
TGTGCCAGCAGCTCAGGATTGGAGACCCAGTACTTC | CASSSGLETQYF | TRBJ2-5 | 12 | few | NA | TRBV5-4
TGTGCCAGCAGCACCCGGGACTCAACCCGGGAGACCCAGTACTTC | CASSTRDSTRETQYF | TRBJ2-5 | 15 | NA | NA | TRBV9
TGTGCCAGCAGCTTGGTGACTAGCGGCTACAATGAGCAGTTCTTC | CASSLVTSGYNEQFF | TRBJ2-1 | 15 | NA | TRBD2 | TRBV7-2
TGTGCCTCGAGGGAGGGGAGCACAGATACGCAGTATTTT | CASREGSTDTQYF | TRBJ2-3 | 13 | few | TRBD2 | TRBV28
TGCAGTGCTAGTTCTGGCTACACCTTC | CSASSGYTF | TRBJ1-2 | 9 | NA | NA | TRBV20-1
TGTGCCAGCAGCTTAGAGGCAGGGGATTCACCCCTCCACTTT | CASSLEAGDSPLHF | TRBJ1-6 | 14 | few | NA | TRBV7-2
TGCGCCAGCAGCCCGGACACAGGGAATCCCACCTACGAGCAGTACTTC | CASSPDTGNPTYEQYF | TRBJ2-7 | 16 | NA | NA | TRBV5-1
TGCGCCAGCAGCCAAGGGCAAGCGGGGGGCGCAGATACGCAGTATTTT | CASSQGQAGGADTQYF | TRBJ2-3 | 16 | few | TRBD2 | TRBV4-3
TGTGCCAGTCCCCCGGGGGGATCTGGGGCCAACGTCCTGACTTTC | CASPPGGSGANVLTF | TRBJ2-6 | 15 | many | TRBD2 | TRBV18
TGTGCCAGCAGCGTCGGGTCCACGGGTCCTAATTCACCCCTCCACTTT | CASSVGSTGPNSPLHF | TRBJ1-6 | 16 | NA | NA | TRBV5-6
TGCAGCGTTGCCCCAACAGGGGATAGAGAGCAGTTCTTC | CSVAPTGDREQFF | TRBJ2-1 | 13 | NA | TRBD1 | TRBV29-1
TGTGCCAGCAGCTTAGAAGTAGGCTACGAGCAGTACTTC | CASSLEVGYEQYF | TRBJ2-7 | 13 | NA | NA | TRBV7-2
TGTGCCAGCAGATCCGACGTGACGGATGAAAAACTGTTTTTT | CASRSDVTDEKLFF | TRBJ1-4 | 14 | NA | NA | TRBV28
TGTGCCTGGAGTACATTCCAGGGGTACAATCAGCCCCAGCATTTT | CAWSTFQGYNQPQHF | TRBJ1-5 | 15 | NA | NA | TRBV30
TGTGCCAGCAGCACTACACTAGCGGGGGGCCCAGATACGCAGTATTTT | CASSTTLAGGPDTQYF | TRBJ2-3 | 16 | NA | TRBD2 | TRBV9
TGCAGCGGATTCGTTCGTTCAGGGAGGAACACTGAAGCTTTCTTT | CSGFVRSGRNTEAFF | TRBJ1-1 | 15 | few | NA | TRBV29-1
TGTGCCAGCAGTTTCAGAGGGACAGGACAAGAGACCCAGTACTTC | CASSFRGTGQETQYF | TRBJ2-5 | 15 | NA | TRBD1 | TRBV27
TGTGCCAGCAGCTCCCAAGCGGGGCTGAACACCGGGGAGCTGTTTTTT | CASSSQAGLNTGELFF | TRBJ2-2 | 16 | NA | TRBD2 | TRBV7-8
TGCGCCAGCTGCCGAAGATCGGGGAACGCGTGCGAGCAGTACTTC | CASCRRSGNACEQYF | TRBJ2-7 | 15 | NA | NA | TRBV23-1
TGTGCCAGCAGTAGGACTAGCGGTTTATCCTACGAGCAGTACTTC | CASSRTSGLSYEQYF | TRBJ2-7 | 15 | NA | TRBD2 | TRBV6-5
TGTGCCAGCAGCCACCGGGAGGAAGGGGGTGGCTACGAGCAGTACTTC | CASSHREEGGGYEQYF | TRBJ2-7 | 16 | few | NA | TRBV4-2